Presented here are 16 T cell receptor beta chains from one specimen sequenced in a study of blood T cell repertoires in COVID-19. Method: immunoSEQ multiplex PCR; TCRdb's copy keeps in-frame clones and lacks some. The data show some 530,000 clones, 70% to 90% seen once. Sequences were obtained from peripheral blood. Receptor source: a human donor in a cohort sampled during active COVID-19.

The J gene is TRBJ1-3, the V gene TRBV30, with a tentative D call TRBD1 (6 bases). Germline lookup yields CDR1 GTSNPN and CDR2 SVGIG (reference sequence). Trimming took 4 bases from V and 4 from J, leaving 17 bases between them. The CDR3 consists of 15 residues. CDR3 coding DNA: TGTGCCTGGACCGGGACATCGAAGGAAGGAAACACCATATATTTT. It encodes CAWTGTSKEGNTIYF.

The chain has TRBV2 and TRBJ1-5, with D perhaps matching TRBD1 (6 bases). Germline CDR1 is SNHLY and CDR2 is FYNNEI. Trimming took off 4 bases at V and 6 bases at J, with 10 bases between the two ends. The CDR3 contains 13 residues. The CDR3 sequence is CASSGGHGQPQHF. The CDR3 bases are TGTGCCAGCAGTGGGGGACACGGTCAGCCCCAGCATTTT. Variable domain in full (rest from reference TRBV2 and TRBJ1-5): EPEVTQTPSHQVTQMGQEVILRCVPISNHLYFYWYRQILGQKVEFLVSFYNNEISEKSEIFDDQFSVERPDGSNFTLKIRSTKLEDSAMYFCASSGGHGQPQHFGDGTRLSIL.

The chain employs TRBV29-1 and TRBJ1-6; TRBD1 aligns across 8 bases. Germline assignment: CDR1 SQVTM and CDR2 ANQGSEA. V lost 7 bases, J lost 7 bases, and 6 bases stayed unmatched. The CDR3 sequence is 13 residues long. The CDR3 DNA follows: TGCAGCGCTGCGGCAGGGGGCAATTCACCCCTCCACTTT. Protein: CSAAAGGNSPLHF.

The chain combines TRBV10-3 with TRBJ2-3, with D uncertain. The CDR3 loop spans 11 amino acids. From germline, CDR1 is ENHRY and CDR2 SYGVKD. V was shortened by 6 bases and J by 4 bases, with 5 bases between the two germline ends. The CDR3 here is CAIRTPDTQYF. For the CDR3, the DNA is TGTGCCATCAGGACACCAGATACGCAGTATTTT.

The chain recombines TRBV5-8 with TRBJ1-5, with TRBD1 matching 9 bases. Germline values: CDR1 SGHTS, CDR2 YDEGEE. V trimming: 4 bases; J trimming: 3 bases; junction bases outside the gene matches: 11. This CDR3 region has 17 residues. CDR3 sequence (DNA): TGTGCCAGCAGCCACCGTCCCGGGACAGGGATCAATCAGCCCCAGCATTTT. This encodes CASSHRPGTGINQPQHF.

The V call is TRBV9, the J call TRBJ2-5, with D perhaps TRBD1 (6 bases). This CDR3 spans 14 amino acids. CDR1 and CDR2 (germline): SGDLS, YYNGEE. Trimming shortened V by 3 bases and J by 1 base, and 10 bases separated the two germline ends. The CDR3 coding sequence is TGTGCCAGCAGCGCCGACAGGTTCCAAGAGACCCAGTACTTC. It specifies CASSADRFQETQYF.

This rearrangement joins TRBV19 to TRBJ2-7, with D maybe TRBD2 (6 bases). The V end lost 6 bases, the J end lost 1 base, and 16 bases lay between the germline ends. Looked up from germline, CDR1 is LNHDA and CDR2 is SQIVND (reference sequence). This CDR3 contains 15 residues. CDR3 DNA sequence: TGTGCCAGTAGCCTCCGAAGCGGGCGGTCCTACGAGCAGTACTTC. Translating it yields CASSLRSGRSYEQYF.

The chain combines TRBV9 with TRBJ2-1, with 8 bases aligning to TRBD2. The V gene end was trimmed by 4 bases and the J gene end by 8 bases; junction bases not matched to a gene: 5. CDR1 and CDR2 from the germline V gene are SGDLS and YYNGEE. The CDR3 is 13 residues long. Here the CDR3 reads CASSPGLADEQFF. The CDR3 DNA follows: TGTGCCAGCAGCCCTGGACTAGCCGATGAGCAGTTCTTC.

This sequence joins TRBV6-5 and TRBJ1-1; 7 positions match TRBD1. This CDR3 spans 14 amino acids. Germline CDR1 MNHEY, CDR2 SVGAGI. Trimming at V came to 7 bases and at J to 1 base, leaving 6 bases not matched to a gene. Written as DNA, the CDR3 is TGTGCCAGCATGCTAGACAGGGCGAACACTGAAGCTTTCTTT. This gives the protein CASMLDRANTEAFF.

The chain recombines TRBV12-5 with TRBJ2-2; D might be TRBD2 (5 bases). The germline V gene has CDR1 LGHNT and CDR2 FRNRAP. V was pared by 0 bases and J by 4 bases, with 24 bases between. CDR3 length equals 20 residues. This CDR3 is CASGLVRKEDRNLGTGELFF. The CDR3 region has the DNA TGTGCTAGTGGTTTGGTACGGAAGGAGGACCGGAATTTGGGCACCGGGGAGCTGTTTTTT.

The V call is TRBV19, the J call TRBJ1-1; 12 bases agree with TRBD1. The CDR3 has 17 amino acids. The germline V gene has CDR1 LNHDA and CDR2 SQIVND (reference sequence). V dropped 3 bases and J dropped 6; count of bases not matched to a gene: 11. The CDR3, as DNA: TGTGCCAGTAGTATTTTTGGGACAGGGGGCAATCTGGCTGAAGCTTTCTTT. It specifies CASSIFGTGGNLAEAFF.

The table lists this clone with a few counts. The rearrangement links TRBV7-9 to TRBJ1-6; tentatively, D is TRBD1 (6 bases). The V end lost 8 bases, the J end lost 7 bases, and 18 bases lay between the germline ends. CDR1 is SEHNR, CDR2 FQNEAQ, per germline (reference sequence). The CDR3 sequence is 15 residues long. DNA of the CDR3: TGTGCCAGCTTGGAGGAGGACAGTTTCAATTCACCCCTCCACTTT. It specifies CASLEEDSFNSPLHF.

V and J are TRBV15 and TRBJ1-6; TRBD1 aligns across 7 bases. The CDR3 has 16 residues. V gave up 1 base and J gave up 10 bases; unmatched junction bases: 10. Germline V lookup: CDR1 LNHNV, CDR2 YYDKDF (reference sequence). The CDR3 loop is CATSRGVGGLKSPLHF. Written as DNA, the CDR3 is TGTGCCACCAGCAGAGGGGTAGGGGGCTTGAAATCACCCCTCCACTTT.

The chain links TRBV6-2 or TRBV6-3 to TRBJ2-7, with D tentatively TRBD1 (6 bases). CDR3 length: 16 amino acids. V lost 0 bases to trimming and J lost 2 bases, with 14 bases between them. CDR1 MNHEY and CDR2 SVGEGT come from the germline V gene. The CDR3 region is CASSYSNSDRTYEQYF. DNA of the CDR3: TGTGCCAGCAGTTACTCGAATTCGGACAGAACCTACGAGCAGTACTTC.

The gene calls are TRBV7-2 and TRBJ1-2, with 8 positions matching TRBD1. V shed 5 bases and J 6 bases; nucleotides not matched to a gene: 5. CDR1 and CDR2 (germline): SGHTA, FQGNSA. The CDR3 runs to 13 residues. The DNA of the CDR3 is TGTGCCAGCAGCCCGCAGGGGGCTCATGGCTACACCTTC. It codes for CASSPQGAHGYTF.

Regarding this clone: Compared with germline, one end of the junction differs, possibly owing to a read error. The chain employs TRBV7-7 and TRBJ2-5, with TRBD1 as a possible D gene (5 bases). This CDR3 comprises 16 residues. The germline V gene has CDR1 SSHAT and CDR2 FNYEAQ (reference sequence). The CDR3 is CASSLVGQGPQETQYF. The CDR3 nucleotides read TGTGCTAGCAGCTTAGTTGGGCAGGGTCCCCAAGAGACCCAGTACTTC.